This T cell receptor beta chain was found in a study of shared clonotypes between healthy human individuals (dated by TCRdb to about 2020). In the study overall: The cohort comprised two women and three men aged 18 to 49 years. Between about 0.8 and 9 billion PBMCs per donor were obtained by leukapheresis. Different laboratories and diverse techniques were used to prepare libraries and sequence TCR repertoires, to increase sequencing depth and limit assay-specific biases. The study deeply sequenced blood TCR repertoires of 5 or 6 healthy adults to estimate repertoire size and the extent of clonotype sharing between individuals. Study-level results and caveats: Sampling was limited to blood, and TCR repertoires in tissue likely differ from TCR repertoires in blood. Pairwise subsampling indicated that sequencing depth was expected to affect the degree of clonotype sharing among donors. The genetic and exposure-history diversity represented was limited by the small number of donors.

TCR CDR3 regions were amplified from genomic DNA by multiplex PCR using the deep immunoSEQ assay. Genomic DNA extracted from each cell subset was distributed evenly over all wells of several immunoSEQ 96-well plates, and each plate served as one replicate. For unsorted PBMC, roughly 300 ng of genomic DNA, equivalent to about 30,000 T cell genomes, went into each replicate PCR. Ten immunoSEQ deep assay plates were used to sequence unsorted PBMC genomic DNA. Purified libraries were quantified with a Qubit 3.0 fluorometer, sized on a Bioanalyzer 2100, and re-quantified with the KAPA Library Quantification kit. Each immunoSEQ 96-well plate was sequenced on its own single-read 150-cycle Illumina NextSeq 550 flow cell. Concerning the study's data processing: Because the immunoSEQ output held only junctional sequences and lacked quality scores, the filtering could not match the filtering applied to full-length reads. To assign V/J genes and CDR3, sequences were annotated against IMGT germline references using PyIR, a Python wrapper for IgBLAST v1.9. Reads were filtered out if the reads had weak V/J assignments (E-value above 1e-6), no CDR3, stop codons, out-of-frame junctions, or ambiguous translated residues. V3J clonotypes were defined as sequences sharing the same inferred V gene, J gene, and CDR3 amino acid sequence. To compute the percentage overlap between repertoires, the number of shared unique clonotypes was divided by the size of the smaller repertoire. Repertoire richness was assessed with RTK rarefaction, the Chao1 estimator, and Recon v2.1 estimates of unobserved clonotypes. TCRdb stores this immuneACCESS table with in-frame sequences only. Part of the clones is absent; in the studies checked, under half of the shortfall reflects unresolved V genes, and no reason is known for the rest. V and J calls plus clone size are reproduced from that table; the DNA served to infer D and trimming. For this sample the table gives roughly 490,000 clones, of which approximately 80% were detected only once. Together, the top ten hold under 15% of the sample.

This clone was observed a few times. Its antigen target is currently unknown. Base quality data are lacking; no much larger clone is found one base away. The CDR3, cysteine through phenylalanine, is 13 amino acids long. The CDR3 DNA has 39 bases and is translated from base 1. V gives up 4 bases and J gives up 9 bases, and the segment between their germline ends measures 14 bases. The donors were healthy, HIV-negative adults with no recently reported acute infections or vaccinations. Every donor was a Caucasian adult living in Nashville, Tennessee, USA. For unsorted samples, 90 million or so PBMCs were counted, and genomic DNA was extracted using the QIAamp DNA Blood Mini kit. Blood was collected by leukapheresis, and PBMCs were isolated by Ficoll-Histopaque density gradient centrifugation and then cryopreserved in liquid nitrogen vapor phase.

Recombination linked TRBV5-7 to TRBJ1-5; the D gene cannot be named for sure. TRBV5-7 is recorded as an ORF, its role being uncertain. This receptor was obtained from a woman aged 40 to 55 in good health. Some clones in this sample may be carry-over from other donors' samples. Sequencing was done on a sample of PBMCs. The DNA sequence follows: TGTGCCAGCAGCGTGGGCCTACTGGGGCCCCAGCATTTT. Its protein product is CASSVGLLGPQHF.